This T cell receptor beta chain was sequenced in a study of early T cells in non-severe SARS-CoV-2 infection. This clonotype was recorded a few times. From germline, CDR1 is SQVTM and CDR2 ANQGSEA. This CDR3 spans 12 amino acids. V was cut by 4 bases and J by 6 bases, with 10 bases left in between. Attachment of unique molecular identifiers was made to individual cDNA molecules. TCRdb called the 5' RACE reads again in MiXCR, with one record for every CDR3 protein. Of roughly 88,000 distinct CDR3 sequences listed, 12% to 15% were seen once; the top ten hold 5% to 7%. The receptor was isolated from an adult who was a healthcare worker with PCR-confirmed SARS-CoV-2 infection or an uninfected control (not recorded which). This sequence joins TRBV29-1 and TRBJ1-5; perhaps TRBD1 as D (5 bases). Sequenced sample: whole blood. For the CDR3, the DNA is TGCAGCGTTGCACAGGTGGGTCAGCCCCAGCATTTT. This sequence encodes CSVAQVGQPQHF.